These T cell receptor beta chains were read from a single sample in a study of blood T cell repertoires in COVID-19. Generated by immunoSEQ multiplex PCR, the TCRdb table keeps only in-frame clones and is missing some. The table includes some 220,000 clones, more than 70% detected once. Sequencing input: peripheral blood. All receptors come from a human donor in a cohort sampled during active COVID-19. CDR3s include the opening cysteine and the closing phenylalanine or tryptophan. D genes are given only for firm matches. Rows give clone size only sometimes, using once, few, many, or a class for an expanded clone.

>TRBV11-3|-|TRBJ2-5|TRBD1
TGTGCCAGCAGCACAGGGGGCCAAGAGACCCAGTACTTC
CASSTGGQETQYF
>TRBV19|-|TRBJ1-2|TRBD1
TGTGCCAGTAGTATAACAGGGGATCGTGGTGGCTACACCTTC
CASSITGDRGGYTF
>TRBV2|-|TRBJ2-4|-
TGTGCCAGCCTAGGGGTTACCAAAAACATTCAGTACTTC
CASLGVTKNIQYF
>TRBV28|-|TRBJ1-1|-
TGTGCCAGCAGTTTGACAGCAGTAGAAGCTTTCTTT
CASSLTAVEAFF
>TRBV12-3/TRBV12-4|-|TRBJ1-2|-
TGTGCCAGCCTCCGTAACACAGTTGATGGCTACACCTTC
CASLRNTVDGYTF
>TRBV2|-|TRBJ2-4|TRBD2
TGTGCCAGCAGTGTTCTAGCGGGGGGCTATAGCATTCAGTACTTC
CASSVLAGGYSIQYF
>TRBV15|-|TRBJ2-3|TRBD1
TGTGCCACCAGCAGTGGGCAGGGGGCTAGCACAGATACGCAGTATTTT
CATSSGQGASTDTQYF
>TRBV7-2|-|TRBJ2-2|TRBD2
TGTGCCAGCAGCTCTAGCGGGAACACCGGGGAGCTGTTTTTT
CASSSSGNTGELFF
>TRBV19|-|TRBJ1-3|-
TGTGCCAGTAGTATAGGTGGGAGCTCTTCTGGAAACACCATATATTTT
CASSIGGSSSGNTIYF
>TRBV5-1|-|TRBJ1-5|-
TGCGCCAGCAGCTTGGGCGGGGCAAGCAATCAGCCCCAGCATTTT
CASSLGGASNQPQHF
>TRBV7-3|-|TRBJ2-5|-
TGTGCCAGCCAAAGACAGGGAGGAGAGACCCAGTACTTC
CASQRQGGETQYF
>TRBV7-2|-|TRBJ1-5|TRBD1
TGTGCCAGCAGCTTAGCGGTGGGACAGGGGGCCGGTCAGCCCCAGCATTTT
CASSLAVGQGAGQPQHF
>TRBV7-2|-|TRBJ2-1|TRBD2
TGTGCCAGCAGCCCCGCCGGGACTAGAAGGAATGAGCAGTTCTTC
CASSPAGTRRNEQFF
>TRBV30|-|TRBJ1-5|TRBD1
TGTGCCTGGAGAGCTAAGGCCGGGACAGGTGGCATTCAGCCCCAGCATTTT
CAWRAKAGTGGIQPQHF
>TRBV19|many|TRBJ2-7|-
TGTGCCACCCACCCCGCCGGGACTCATTACGAGCAGTACTTC
CATHPAGTHYEQYF
>TRBV11-3|-|TRBJ1-1|TRBD1
TGTGCCAGCAGCTTAGATCCGGGACAGGGTGCTTTCTTT
CASSLDPGQGAFF
>TRBV6-6|-|TRBJ2-5|-
TGTGCCAGCAGTCCCTCGGGTAGCGGTCGGGGGACCCAGTACTTC
CASSPSGSGRGTQYF
>TRBV28|-|TRBJ2-7|TRBD1
TGTGCCAGCAGAAAGCTCAGGGGGCGCGGGTACGAGCAGTACTTC
CASRKLRGRGYEQYF
>TRBV7-2|-|TRBJ1-3|-
TGTGCCAGCAGCTTGGTCGGGGGGGGGATCGGAAACACCATATATTTT
CASSLVGGGIGNTIYF
>TRBV5-1|-|TRBJ2-2|TRBD2
TGCGCCAGCAGCGTGTCGGGAGGGCCGGGCACCGGGGAGCTGTTTTTT
CASSVSGGPGTGELFF
>TRBV4-2|-|TRBJ1-4|-
TGTGCCAGCGCCTGGCTGGGGGGGGGCACTAATGAAAAACTGTTTTTT
CASAWLGGGTNEKLFF
>TRBV29-1|-|TRBJ2-7|-
TGCAGCGTTGTTGTGGCTGCGGGGAGCGAGCAGTACTTC
CSVVVAAGSEQYF
>TRBV5-4|many|TRBJ1-1|-
TGTGCCAGCAGCTTGGACAGGGCCATGAACACTGAAGCTTTCTTT
CASSLDRAMNTEAFF
>TRBV5-1|once|TRBJ1-4|TRBD1
TGCGCCAGCAGCTTCTTGGGACAGGGGGCGGAAAAACTGTTTTTT
CASSFLGQGAEKLFF
>TRBV7-2|many|TRBJ1-1|TRBD1
TGTGCCAGCAGCCCTCGACAGGGCGTCACTGAAGCTTTCTTT
CASSPRQGVTEAFF
>TRBV12-3/TRBV12-4|-|TRBJ1-1|-
TGTGCCAGCAGTTTTTCGGGACAATTTTATGCTTTCTTT
CASSFSGQFYAFF
>TRBV6-5|-|TRBJ2-1|-
TGTGCCAGCACCAGGCGGGACCTTTCTGGTGAGCAGTTCTTC
CASTRRDLSGEQFF
>TRBV5-6|many|TRBJ2-1|TRBD2
TGTGCCAGCAGCCCCGGGACTAGCTATCGTTCAGGTGAGCAGTTCTTC
CASSPGTSYRSGEQFF
>TRBV5-1|-|TRBJ2-7|TRBD2
TGCGCCAGCAGCAAAGGGACAGAACTAGCGGGAGGAGTTAACACCTACGAGCAGTACTTC
CASSKGTELAGGVNTYEQYF
>TRBV6-1|-|TRBJ1-5|-
TGTGCCAGCAGTGAAGGGGCAGGCAATCAGCCCCAGCATTTT
CASSEGAGNQPQHF
>TRBV28|-|TRBJ2-6|-
TGTGCCAGCATAGGAGGTTTCTCTGGGGCCAACGTCCTGACTTTC
CASIGGFSGANVLTF
>TRBV10-1|-|TRBJ2-5|TRBD1
TGCGCCAGCAGTGAGCCTAGGGACAGGCCAGAAGAGACCCAGTACTTC
CASSEPRDRPEETQYF
>TRBV6-5|-|TRBJ1-5|-
TGTGCCAGCAGTTCCGACGGGGACAATCAGCCCCAGCATTTT
CASSSDGDNQPQHF
>TRBV5-6|-|TRBJ2-7|TRBD2
TGTGCCAGCAGCCATAGCGGGAGGGCCTTCTACGAGCAGTACTTC
CASSHSGRAFYEQYF
>TRBV19|-|TRBJ2-7|TRBD1
TGTGCCAGTAGTTCCCCGACAGGGACGGGGGAGCAGTACTTC
CASSSPTGTGEQYF
>TRBV27|-|TRBJ2-5|-
TGTGCCAGCAGTTTTCGGGACTCTCAAGAGACCCAGTACTTC
CASSFRDSQETQYF
>TRBV7-8|few|TRBJ1-5|-
TGTGCCAGCAGCTTAGGGGTGAGGGCTCGGGGGGGCAATCAGCCCCAGCATTTT
CASSLGVRARGGNQPQHF
>TRBV11-2|once|TRBJ2-3|TRBD1
TGTGCCAGCAGCAACGACAGGGGCGGCGGAAATACGCAGTATTTT
CASSNDRGGGNTQYF
>TRBV4-1|medium-sized|TRBJ1-5|-
TGCGCCAGCAGCCCTCTGGGGGGTAGCAATCAGCCCCAGCATTTT
CASSPLGGSNQPQHF
>TRBV10-3|-|TRBJ1-1|-
TGTGCCATCAGGAACGAGGGTATGAACACTGAAGCTTTCTTT
CAIRNEGMNTEAFF